A selection of T cell receptor beta chains follows, all from one sample in a study of CD8 T cells in Susac syndrome. One entry per CDR3 protein, called by TCRdb with MiXCR from the immunoSEQ multiplex PCR reads. The sample includes around 200,000 distinct CDR3 sequences, just under 95% of them seen just once. The specimen sequenced was CD4+ T cells from PBMCs. The receptor source for this set is a human donor with Susac syndrome. Each CDR3 is given with its conserved first and last residue. A D gene is named only where the DNA matches it firmly. Clone sizes are given selectively: once, few, many, or a class where the clone is expanded.

d_call: TRBD1
clone_size: NA
j_call: TRBJ1-5
v_call: TRBV3-1
cdr3_nt: TGTGCCAGCAGCCAAGGGACAGGCGGGAGCCATCAGCCCCAGCATTTT
cdr3_aa: CASSQGTGGSHQPQHF

d_call: TRBD2
clone_size: NA
j_call: TRBJ2-5
v_call: TRBV7-3
cdr3_nt: TGTGCCAGCAGCAAGACTAGCGGGGGGGCCTGGGAGACCCAGTACTTC
cdr3_aa: CASSKTSGGAWETQYF

d_call: TRBD2
clone_size: NA
j_call: TRBJ2-3
v_call: TRBV20-1
cdr3_nt: TGCAGTGCCTGGACTAGCGGGAGCACAGATACGCAGTATTTT
cdr3_aa: CSAWTSGSTDTQYF

d_call: TRBD2
clone_size: NA
j_call: TRBJ2-7
v_call: TRBV30
cdr3_nt: TGTGCCTGGAGGGTAGTGGCGGGAGGCTACGAGCAGTACTTC
cdr3_aa: CAWRVVAGGYEQYF

d_call: NA
clone_size: NA
j_call: TRBJ1-5
v_call: TRBV20-1
cdr3_nt: TGCAGTGCTAGAGATCTAGGGGGTAAGGGCGATCAGCCCCAGCATTTT
cdr3_aa: CSARDLGGKGDQPQHF

d_call: NA
clone_size: NA
j_call: TRBJ1-1
v_call: TRBV18
cdr3_nt: TGTGCCAGCTCACCCGAAGTGACAGGGAACACTGAAGCTTTCTTT
cdr3_aa: CASSPEVTGNTEAFF

d_call: TRBD1
clone_size: once
j_call: TRBJ2-7
v_call: TRBV20-1
cdr3_nt: TGCAGCCTCGGGACAGGGAGGGACGAGCAGTACTTC
cdr3_aa: CSLGTGRDEQYF

d_call: NA
clone_size: few
j_call: TRBJ1-4
v_call: TRBV15
cdr3_nt: TGTGCCACCTCGGGGGGTGCAACTAATGAAAAACTGTTTTTT
cdr3_aa: CATSGGATNEKLFF

d_call: NA
clone_size: NA
j_call: TRBJ1-5
v_call: TRBV2
cdr3_nt: TGTGCCAGCAGTGCTACCCCGACCCAGCCCCAGCATTTT
cdr3_aa: CASSATPTQPQHF

d_call: NA
clone_size: NA
j_call: TRBJ2-1
v_call: TRBV9
cdr3_nt: TGTGCCAGCAGCTTAGCCGGGCCGAGCTCCTACAATGAGCAGTTCTTC
cdr3_aa: CASSLAGPSSYNEQFF

d_call: NA
clone_size: NA
j_call: TRBJ1-1
v_call: TRBV10-3
cdr3_nt: TGTGCCATCAGTGAAGGGGATTTGAACACTGAAGCTTTCTTT
cdr3_aa: CAISEGDLNTEAFF

d_call: NA
clone_size: NA
j_call: TRBJ2-3
v_call: TRBV28
cdr3_nt: TGTGCCAGCAGCCCGTCAGGGTACACAGATACGCAGTATTTT
cdr3_aa: CASSPSGYTDTQYF

d_call: TRBD2
clone_size: NA
j_call: TRBJ2-1
v_call: TRBV18
cdr3_nt: TGTGCCAGCTCCCCCGGACTAGCGGGTCAGAATGAGCAGTTCTTC
cdr3_aa: CASSPGLAGQNEQFF

d_call: TRBD2
clone_size: NA
j_call: TRBJ2-2
v_call: TRBV29-1
cdr3_nt: TGCAGCGTTGTTACTAGCGGGGCGGAGCTGTTTTTT
cdr3_aa: CSVVTSGAELFF

d_call: TRBD1
clone_size: NA
j_call: TRBJ1-1
v_call: TRBV18
cdr3_nt: TGTGCCAGCTCACCAGGGGACAGGGTGGGGACTGAAGCTTTCTTT
cdr3_aa: CASSPGDRVGTEAFF

d_call: TRBD1
clone_size: NA
j_call: TRBJ2-7
v_call: TRBV20-1
cdr3_nt: TGCAGTGCTAGAGAGGGCAGGGGGCCCCCCTACGAGCAGTACTTC
cdr3_aa: CSAREGRGPPYEQYF

d_call: NA
clone_size: NA
j_call: TRBJ2-3
v_call: TRBV20-1
cdr3_nt: TGCAGTGCCAGACCCGCAGGGACAGATACGCAGTATTTT
cdr3_aa: CSARPAGTDTQYF

d_call: TRBD1
clone_size: NA
j_call: TRBJ2-2
v_call: TRBV20-1
cdr3_nt: TGCAGTGCTAGACAGACAGGGCGCACCGGGGAGCTGTTTTTT
cdr3_aa: CSARQTGRTGELFF

d_call: TRBD2
clone_size: NA
j_call: TRBJ2-3
v_call: TRBV19
cdr3_nt: TGTGCCAGTAGTACCCGACTAGCCCACCGCACAGATACGCAGTATTTT
cdr3_aa: CASSTRLAHRTDTQYF

d_call: NA
clone_size: NA
j_call: TRBJ2-1
v_call: TRBV21-1
cdr3_nt: TGTGCCAGCAGTCGGGACAGGGGGCGAAATGAGCAGTTCTTC
cdr3_aa: CASSRDRGRNEQFF

d_call: NA
clone_size: NA
j_call: TRBJ2-6
v_call: TRBV28
cdr3_nt: TGTGCCAGCAGTTCTAGGGCTGGGGCCAACGTCCTGACTTTC
cdr3_aa: CASSSRAGANVLTF

d_call: NA
clone_size: NA
j_call: TRBJ2-7
v_call: TRBV6-5
cdr3_nt: TGTGCCAGCAGTTTACGTGGCCACGAGCAGTACTTC
cdr3_aa: CASSLRGHEQYF